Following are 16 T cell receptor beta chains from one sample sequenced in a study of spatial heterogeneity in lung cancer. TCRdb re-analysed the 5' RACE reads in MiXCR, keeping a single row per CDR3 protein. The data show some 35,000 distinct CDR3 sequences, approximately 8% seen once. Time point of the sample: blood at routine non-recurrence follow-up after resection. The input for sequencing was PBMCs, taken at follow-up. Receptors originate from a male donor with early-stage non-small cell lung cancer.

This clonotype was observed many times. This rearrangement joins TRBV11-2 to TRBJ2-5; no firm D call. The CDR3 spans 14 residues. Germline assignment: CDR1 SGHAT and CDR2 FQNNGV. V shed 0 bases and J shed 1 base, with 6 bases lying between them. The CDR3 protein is CASSLDALQETQYF. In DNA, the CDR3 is TGTGCCAGCAGCTTAGATGCACTCCAAGAGACCCAGTACTTC.

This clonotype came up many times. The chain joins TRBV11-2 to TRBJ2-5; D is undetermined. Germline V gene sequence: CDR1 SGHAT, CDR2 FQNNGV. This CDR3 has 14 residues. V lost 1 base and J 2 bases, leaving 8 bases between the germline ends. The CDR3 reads CASSLVLRQETQYF. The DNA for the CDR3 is TGTGCCAGCAGCTTAGTTTTGAGGCAAGAGACCCAGTACTTC.

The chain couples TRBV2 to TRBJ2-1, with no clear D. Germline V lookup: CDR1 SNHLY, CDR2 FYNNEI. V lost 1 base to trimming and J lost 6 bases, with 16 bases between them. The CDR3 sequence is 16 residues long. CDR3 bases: TGTGCCAGCAGTGAAGTGAGTCTAGAGCCGGGCAATGAGCAGTTCTTC. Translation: CASSEVSLEPGNEQFF.

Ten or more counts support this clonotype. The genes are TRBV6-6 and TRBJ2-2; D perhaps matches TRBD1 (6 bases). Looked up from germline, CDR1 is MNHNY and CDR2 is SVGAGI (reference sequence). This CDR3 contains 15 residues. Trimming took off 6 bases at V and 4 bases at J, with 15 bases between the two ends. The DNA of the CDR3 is TGTGCCAGCAGCCGACGATCAGGGGCCACCGGGGAGCTGTTTTTT. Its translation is CASSRRSGATGELFF.

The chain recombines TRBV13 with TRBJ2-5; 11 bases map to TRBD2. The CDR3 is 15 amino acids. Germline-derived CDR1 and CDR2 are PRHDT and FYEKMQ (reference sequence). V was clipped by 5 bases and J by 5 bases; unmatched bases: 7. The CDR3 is CASSDSGGAGETQYF. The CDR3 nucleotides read TGTGCCAGCAGCGATAGCGGGGGGGCTGGTGAGACCCAGTACTTC.

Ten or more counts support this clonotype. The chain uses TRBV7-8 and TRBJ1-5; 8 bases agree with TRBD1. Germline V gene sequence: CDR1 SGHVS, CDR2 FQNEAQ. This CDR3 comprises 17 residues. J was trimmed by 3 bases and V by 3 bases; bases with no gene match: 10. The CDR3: CASSLQGAYSNNQPQHF. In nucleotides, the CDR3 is TGTGCCAGCAGCTTGCAGGGGGCTTATTCAAACAATCAGCCCCAGCATTTT.

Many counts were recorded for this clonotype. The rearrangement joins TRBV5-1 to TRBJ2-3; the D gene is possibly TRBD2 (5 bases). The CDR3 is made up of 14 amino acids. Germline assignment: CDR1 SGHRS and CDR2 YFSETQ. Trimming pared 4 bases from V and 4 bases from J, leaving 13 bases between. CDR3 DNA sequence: TGCGCCAGCAGCATTAGCGCTGAAGCAGATACGCAGTATTTT. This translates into CASSISAEADTQYF.

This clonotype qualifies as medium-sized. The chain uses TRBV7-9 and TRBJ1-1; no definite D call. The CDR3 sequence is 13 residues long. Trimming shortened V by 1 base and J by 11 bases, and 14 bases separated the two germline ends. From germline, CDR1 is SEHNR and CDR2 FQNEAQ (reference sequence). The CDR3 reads CASSLDQVVAAFF. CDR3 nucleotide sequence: TGTGCCAGCAGCTTAGACCAGGTTGTGGCCGCTTTCTTT.

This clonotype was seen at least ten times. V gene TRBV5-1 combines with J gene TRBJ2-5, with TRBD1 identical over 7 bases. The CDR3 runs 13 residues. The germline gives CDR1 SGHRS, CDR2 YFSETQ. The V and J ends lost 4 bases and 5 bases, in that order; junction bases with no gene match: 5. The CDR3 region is CASSTWTGETQYF. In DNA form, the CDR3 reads TGCGCCAGCAGCACTTGGACAGGCGAGACCCAGTACTTC.

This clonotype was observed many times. CDR3 in amino acids: CASSPWQGIESGYTF. The CDR3, as DNA: TGTGCCAGCAGCCCTTGGCAGGGAATTGAGAGTGGCTACACCTTC. The V gene is TRBV7-2, the J gene TRBJ1-2; weak D call: TRBD1 (5 bases). The CDR3 sequence is 15 residues long. V was trimmed by 5 bases and J by 7 bases, leaving 20 bases between them. CDR1 and CDR2 (germline): SGHTA, FQGNSA.

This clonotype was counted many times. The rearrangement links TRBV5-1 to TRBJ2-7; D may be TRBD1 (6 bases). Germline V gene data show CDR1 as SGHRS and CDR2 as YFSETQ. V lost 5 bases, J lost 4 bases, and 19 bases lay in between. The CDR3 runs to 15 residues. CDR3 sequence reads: CASRPTGLGFYEQYF. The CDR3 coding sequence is TGCGCCAGCAGACCGACAGGCCTGGGGTTTTACGAGCAGTACTTC.

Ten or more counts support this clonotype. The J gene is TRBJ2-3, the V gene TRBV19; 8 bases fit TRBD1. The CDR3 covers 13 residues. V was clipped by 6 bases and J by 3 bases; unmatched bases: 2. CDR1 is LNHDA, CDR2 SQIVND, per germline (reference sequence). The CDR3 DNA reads TGTGCCAGTAGAACAGGGGGGACAGATACGCAGTATTTT. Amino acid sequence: CASRTGGTDTQYF.

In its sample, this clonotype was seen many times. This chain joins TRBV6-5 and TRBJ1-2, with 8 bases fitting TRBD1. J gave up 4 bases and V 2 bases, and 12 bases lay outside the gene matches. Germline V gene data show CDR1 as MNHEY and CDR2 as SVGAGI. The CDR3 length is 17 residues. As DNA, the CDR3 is TGTGCCAGCAGTTACGGGTCTGGGACAGGATTCTTCTATGGCTACACCTTC. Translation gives CASSYGSGTGFFYGYTF.

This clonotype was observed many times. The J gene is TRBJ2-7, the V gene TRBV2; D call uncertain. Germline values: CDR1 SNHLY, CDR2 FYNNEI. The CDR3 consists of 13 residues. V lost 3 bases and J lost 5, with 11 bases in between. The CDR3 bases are TGTGCCAGCAGTGATAAGTTTAGGGACGAGCAGTACTTC. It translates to CASSDKFRDEQYF.

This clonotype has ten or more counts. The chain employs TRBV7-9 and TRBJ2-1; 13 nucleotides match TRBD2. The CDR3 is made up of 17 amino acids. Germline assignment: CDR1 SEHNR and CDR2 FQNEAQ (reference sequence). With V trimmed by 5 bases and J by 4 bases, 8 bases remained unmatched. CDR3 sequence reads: CASSKTSGGAGYNEQFF. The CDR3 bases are TGTGCCAGCAGCAAAACTAGCGGGGGGGCCGGTTACAATGAGCAGTTCTTC.

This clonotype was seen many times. In DNA, the CDR3 is TGTGCCAGCAGCTTAGAGGCTAGCGCAAATCGGGAGACCCAGTACTTC. Its translation is CASSLEASANRETQYF. This chain links TRBV7-6 with TRBJ2-5, with D possibly being TRBD2 (6 bases). Per germline, CDR1 SGHVS and CDR2 FNYEAQ. The CDR3 extends over 16 amino acids. Trimming pared 1 base from V and 5 bases from J, leaving 17 bases between.